Listed below are T cell receptor beta chains from one sample, sequenced in a study of siplizumab effects on memory and regulatory T cells. Repertoires were generated with immunoSEQ multiplex PCR, while TCRdb's copy carries only in-frame clones and drops some. The sample gives fewer than 45,000 clones, around 89% of which show up once; roughly 0.23% is in the top ten. Specimen: naive CD4+ T cells sorted from blood. These receptors all come from a human donor in good health. CDR3s include the opening cysteine and the closing phenylalanine or tryptophan. A D gene is named only where the DNA matches it firmly. The size of a clone is reported for some rows only, either as once, few or many, or as a class for expanded clones.

v_gene	abundance	j_gene	d_gene	CDR3nt	CDR3aa
TRBV11-2	.	TRBJ2-1	.	TGTGCCAGCAGCTCGATGGAGGGCCGCAACAATGAGCAGTTCTTC	CASSSMEGRNNEQFF
TRBV19	.	TRBJ2-7	.	TGTGCCAGTAGTCCCACCGACAGAGCCTACGAGCAGTACTTC	CASSPTDRAYEQYF
TRBV6-1	once	TRBJ1-2	.	TGTGCCAGCAGTGAAGCTTCCAGTTATAACTATGGCTACACCTTC	CASSEASSYNYGYTF
TRBV7-9	.	TRBJ2-1	TRBD2	TGTGCCAGCAGCGGGTTAGCGGGAAACTCCTACAATGAGCAGTTCTTC	CASSGLAGNSYNEQFF
TRBV5-4	.	TRBJ2-3	.	TGTGCCAGCAGCACGGGGGACACAGATACGCAGTATTTT	CASSTGDTDTQYF
TRBV15	.	TRBJ2-7	.	TGTGCCACCAGCAGAGTTGCAGGGAAAAACGAGCAGTACTTC	CATSRVAGKNEQYF
TRBV6-5	.	TRBJ1-1	.	TGTGCCAGTAGCGGTGCGTTGAACACTGAAGCTTTCTTT	CASSGALNTEAFF
TRBV7-6	.	TRBJ2-1	.	TGTGCCAGCAGCTTAGCGCACGAATACACACCCCGGGTAGGGCAGTTCTTC	CASSLAHEYTPRVGQFF
TRBV6-5	.	TRBJ2-5	.	TGTGCCAGCAGTCGTCCTAGAGGGACCCAGTACTTC	CASSRPRGTQYF
TRBV6-1	.	TRBJ2-1	.	TGTGCCAGCAAGGGGGTCAGCTCCTACAATGAGCAGTTCTTC	CASKGVSSYNEQFF
TRBV9	.	TRBJ2-7	TRBD2	TGTGCCAGCAGCGAGACCGGGACTAGCGGCTACGAGCAGTACTTC	CASSETGTSGYEQYF
TRBV7-6	.	TRBJ2-1	TRBD1	TGTGCCAGCAGCTTAGGTCCCCCAGGGGGAACAGTCGGCAATGAGCAGTTCTTC	CASSLGPPGGTVGNEQFF
TRBV28	.	TRBJ1-1	.	TGTGCCAGCAGTTTATCGCAGAAGAACACTGAAGCTTTCTTT	CASSLSQKNTEAFF
TRBV29-1	.	TRBJ1-2	TRBD1	TGCAGCGTGGCGGACAGGGAGGTATTCTACACCTTC	CSVADREVFYTF
TRBV5-1	once	TRBJ1-4	.	TGCGCCAGCAGCTTGGGGGCACAGGGAGGGAATGAAAAACTGTTTTTT	CASSLGAQGGNEKLFF
TRBV10-3	few	TRBJ1-5	.	TGTGCCATCAGTGGGCAGCTAGGCAATCAGCCCCAGCATTTT	CAISGQLGNQPQHF
TRBV30	.	TRBJ1-4	.	TGTGCCTGGAACTGGGCGTCTAATGAAAAACTGTTTTTT	CAWNWASNEKLFF
TRBV6-1	.	TRBJ1-1	.	TGTGCCAGCAGTCGAACTAGCGTGCCCACTGAAGCTTTCTTT	CASSRTSVPTEAFF
TRBV29-1	.	TRBJ2-7	.	TGCAGCGTTGAAGGGGGACCCTACGAGCAGTACTTC	CSVEGGPYEQYF
TRBV5-1	once	TRBJ2-3	.	TGCGCCAGCAGCTTTAATAGGGACACAGATACGCAGTATTTT	CASSFNRDTDTQYF
TRBV25-1	.	TRBJ2-2	.	TGTGCCAGCAGTGAATTAGATAAGGAGAACACCGGGGAGCTGTTTTTT	CASSELDKENTGELFF
TRBV12-5	.	TRBJ1-2	TRBD1	TGTGCTAGTGGTTTGGTAGTTGAGGGGGCAGGCTATGGCTACACCTTC	CASGLVVEGAGYGYTF
TRBV27	.	TRBJ2-7	.	TGTGCCAGCAACAAAGGCGGGGTTGGCATCCTAGACGAGCAGTACTTC	CASNKGGVGILDEQYF
TRBV18	.	TRBJ2-5	.	TGTGCCAGCTCGCCAGAAGAAGAGACCCAGTACTTC	CASSPEEETQYF
TRBV27	.	TRBJ2-7	TRBD1	TGTGCCAGCAGTTTCTCGGACAGGGTTCTCGAGCAGTACTTC	CASSFSDRVLEQYF
TRBV18	.	TRBJ1-1	TRBD1	TGTGCCAGCTCAAATGGGGGACAGGGGATAACTGAAGCTTTCTTT	CASSNGGQGITEAFF